The source of this T cell receptor beta chain is a study of CD8+ T cells in alopecia areata. Described treatment: oral pan-JAK inhibitor, 5-10 mg twice daily. The CDR3 is made up of 14 amino acids. In germline, CDR1 is MNHNS, CDR2 SASEGT. The V and J ends lost 0 bases and 2 bases respectively, with 8 bases between them. This clone came up a few times. Following RNA extraction, reverse transcription yielded cDNA that acted as the sequencing template. This table comes from immunoSEQ multiplex PCR, and its TCRdb copy is limited to in-frame clones, with some not included. The sample lists approximately 150,000 clones, 70% to 90% seen once, with 13% in the top ten.

This clonotype was sampled from a human donor with alopecia areata. Here the sequenced sample was CD8+ T cells sorted from blood, taken at week 4, from a patient treated with tofacitinib. The chain has TRBV6-1 and TRBJ2-7; no definite D call. The CDR3 protein is CASSEATLTYEQYF. The CDR3 DNA reads TGTGCCAGCAGTGAAGCGACCCTAACCTACGAGCAGTACTTC.